The 9 T cell receptor beta chains listed next were all sequenced from one sample in a study of identical twins. TCRdb re-derived calls from the 5' RACE reads in MiXCR, one entry per CDR3 protein. The sample lists under 900,000 distinct CDR3 sequences, around a sixth occurring once. A further study also used this sample, focusing on T cells expressing NK-cell markers.

The specimen was PBMCs. Receptors were obtained from a woman younger than 30 in good health.

This clonotype appeared a few times. The chain has TRBV20-1 and TRBJ1-1; 9 bases match TRBD1. Germline CDR1 DFQATT, CDR2 SNEGSKA (reference sequence). V dropped 5 bases and J dropped 10; count of bases not matched to a gene: 8. The CDR3 loop spans 12 amino acids. CDR3 loop: CSARDRASGAFF. The CDR3 DNA sequence: TGCAGTGCTCGGGACAGGGCCTCAGGAGCTTTCTTT.

This clonotype was seen more than once but under ten times. This chain connects TRBV18 to TRBJ2-1, with unresolved D. V lost 2 bases and J lost 7, with 6 bases in between. Looked up from germline, CDR1 is KGHSH and CDR2 is LQKENI. The CDR3 covers 12 residues. The CDR3 DNA is TGTGCCAGCTCACCAGAAGGGAATGAGCAGTTCTTC. This gives the protein CASSPEGNEQFF.

This chain links TRBV15 with TRBJ2-7; no reliable D call. Trimming took off 0 bases at V and 6 bases at J, with 12 bases between the two ends. Germline V gives CDR1 LNHNV, CDR2 YYDKDF (reference sequence). This CDR3 is 14 amino acids long. DNA of the CDR3: TGTGCCACCAGCAGAGAGCCGGCGGCCGGCGAGCAGTACTTC. The encoded protein is CATSREPAAGEQYF.

This clonotype was seen only a few times. V gene TRBV5-1 combines with J gene TRBJ2-7, with 9 bases identical to TRBD2. The V and J ends lost 4 bases and 0 bases, in that order; junction bases with no gene match: 11. This CDR3 spans 17 amino acids. Germline-derived CDR1 and CDR2 are SGHRS and YFSETQ. The CDR3 sequence: CASSQQTSGLSSYEQYF. CDR3 in DNA: TGCGCCAGCAGCCAGCAGACTAGCGGCCTAAGCTCCTACGAGCAGTACTTC.

This clonotype was seen more than once but under ten times. V is TRBV27 and J is TRBJ2-7; D uncertain. With 5 bases removed from V and 7 bases from J, the gap between germline ends came to 12 bases. Germline CDR1 MNHEY, CDR2 SMNVEV (reference sequence). The CDR3 has 12 amino acids. CDR3 in amino acids: CASSKGAQEQYF. The CDR3 DNA reads TGTGCCAGCAGTAAGGGCGCACAAGAGCAGTACTTC.

The chain has TRBV20-1 and TRBJ2-1; perhaps TRBD2 as D (5 bases). The CDR3 consists of 15 residues. Per the germline V gene, CDR1 is DFQATT and CDR2 is SNEGSKA (reference sequence). The ends were cut back, 5 bases at V and 4 bases at J, with 18 bases in the middle. The CDR3 is CSAARLRVGYNEQFF. CDR3 DNA: TGCAGTGCTGCCAGACTAAGAGTGGGTTACAATGAGCAGTTCTTC.

This clonotype was detected only a few times. This chain links TRBV20-1 with TRBJ1-1; D unclear. The germline gives CDR1 DFQATT, CDR2 SNEGSKA (reference sequence). This CDR3 contains 11 residues. The V and J ends lost 5 bases and 3 bases respectively, with 7 bases between them. The CDR3 is CSAPEDTEAFF. CDR3 DNA: TGCAGTGCTCCAGAGGACACTGAAGCTTTCTTT.

The CDR3 spells CASSQALAGVGNEQFF. In nucleotides, the CDR3 is TGCGCCAGCAGCCAAGCCTTAGCGGGAGTAGGCAATGAGCAGTTCTTC. This chain joins TRBV4-3 and TRBJ2-1; 9 positions agree with TRBD2. The CDR3 covers 16 residues. The ends lost 1 base at V and 6 bases at J; junction bases unmatched: 7. The germline CDR1 and CDR2 sequences are LGHNA and YSLEER.

This clonotype was counted between two and nine times. The chain has TRBV4-3 and TRBJ1-5; D possibly corresponds to TRBD1 (5 bases). This CDR3 contains 19 residues. V was clipped by 0 bases and J by 0 bases, with 18 bases between them. Germline V gene lookup returns CDR1 LGHNA and CDR2 YSLEER. The CDR3 nucleotides read TGCGCCAGCAGCCAAGATGGTAAAGGGACCTCTCTTAGCAATCAGCCCCAGCATTTT. Protein: CASSQDGKGTSLSNQPQHF.